Presented here are 11 T cell receptor beta chains from one specimen sequenced in a study of naive and memory T cell subsets. Notes on the study in general: Naive repertoires, especially CD8, held a few larger clonotypes, possibly memory cells re-expressing CD45RA.

Two oligonucleotides, mixed equimolar, formed the beta constant-region primer covering TRBC1 and TRBC2. Nested alpha and beta constant-region primers with the SP2 primer drove four PCR rounds on ligated cDNA. Each CDR3 protein is one row after TCRdb ran MiXCR on the UMI-ligation and nested PCR reads. The sample shows roughly 99,000 distinct CDR3 sequences, roughly 12% of them seen only once. Antigen specificity for these receptors is unknown. Sequenced: naive CD4+ T cells from blood. The receptors derive from a human donor in good health.

V gene TRBV12-3 or TRBV12-4 combines with J gene TRBJ2-3, with D maybe TRBD2 (6 bases). The CDR3 totals 16 residues. Trimming cost V 1 base and J 7 bases, with 18 bases left between them. Here the CDR3 DNA reads TGTGCCAGCAGTTTAGATGCGGGGACTCCTGTAAATACGCAGTATTTT. It specifies CASSLDAGTPVNTQYF.

This chain connects TRBV27 to TRBJ2-3; TRBD2 matches at 10 bases. Per germline, CDR1 MNHEY and CDR2 SMNVEV (reference sequence). Trimming cost V 6 bases and J 0 bases; bases outside gene matches: 6. The CDR3 has 16 residues. The DNA of the CDR3 is TGTGCCAGCAGCCTATGGACTAGCGGAAGCACAGATACGCAGTATTTT. It yields the protein CASSLWTSGSTDTQYF.

The chain joins TRBV12-3 or TRBV12-4 to TRBJ1-3; D is uncertain. This CDR3 region has 12 residues. Trimming cost V 5 bases and J 9 bases, with 11 bases left between them. For the CDR3, the DNA is TGTGCCAGCAGTCGCTCTTCTTTCACCATATATTTT. Amino acid sequence: CASSRSSFTIYF.

The rearrangement joins TRBV3-1 to TRBJ2-2, with D maybe TRBD1 (5 bases). The germline gives CDR1 LGHDT, CDR2 YNNKEL (reference sequence). Trimming took off 6 bases at V and 0 bases at J, with 14 bases between the two ends. The CDR3 is 16 amino acids. CDR3 in DNA: TGTGCCAGCAGGGCAGGGAAATCGGCGAACACCGGGGAGCTGTTTTTT. Translating gives CASRAGKSANTGELFF.

The sample holds many counts of this clonotype. This chain connects TRBV12-3 or TRBV12-4 to TRBJ1-3; a possible D gene is TRBD1 (5 bases). This CDR3 has 16 residues. V was shortened by 6 bases and J by 2 bases, with 17 bases between the two germline ends. The CDR3 bases are TGTGCCAGCAGCCAAAGGGGCAGGGAACCTGGAAACACCATATATTTT. This encodes CASSQRGREPGNTIYF.

V is TRBV5-4 and J is TRBJ2-3, with 7 bases that match TRBD2. The CDR3 contains 16 residues. After removal of 4 bases from V and 2 bases from J, the junction contained 10 bases not matched to a gene. Looked up from germline, CDR1 is SGHNT and CDR2 is YYREEE (reference sequence). The CDR3 DNA reads as TGTGCCAGCAGCAGGAGGCTAGCGGAGGACACAGATACGCAGTATTTT. Amino acids: CASSRRLAEDTDTQYF.

J is TRBJ2-5 and V is TRBV7-7, with D possibly TRBD2 on 7 matching bases. Germline V lookup: CDR1 SSHAT, CDR2 FNYEAQ (reference sequence). This CDR3 comprises 15 residues. V was pared by 3 bases and J by 5 bases, with 16 bases between. CDR3 residues: CASSFDRGARETQYF. CDR3 nucleotide sequence: TGTGCCAGCAGCTTCGATCGGGGGGCCCGGGAGACCCAGTACTTC.

This clonotype appeared a few times. The J gene is TRBJ2-7, the V gene TRBV9; D is unclear. CDR1 is SGDLS, CDR2 YYNGEE, per germline. The V gene lost 0 bases and the J gene lost 2 bases, with 12 bases spanning the gap. The CDR3 loop spans 15 amino acids. CDR3 DNA sequence: TGTGCCAGCAGCGTAGGGGTCTCGGGTCCCTACGAGCAGTACTTC. This translates into CASSVGVSGPYEQYF.

This clonotype was detected only a few times. The genes are TRBV6-6 and TRBJ2-5; maybe TRBD1 (6 bases). Trimming stripped 0 bases from V and 4 bases from J, with 15 bases between. The CDR3 contains 16 residues. The germline V gene has CDR1 MNHNY and CDR2 SVGAGI (reference sequence). DNA for the CDR3: TGTGCCAGCAGTTACTCCGTTCAGGGGTACACAGAGACCCAGTACTTC. Translated: CASSYSVQGYTETQYF.

This clonotype showed up just a few times. The rearrangement links TRBV24-1 to TRBJ1-3; possibly TRBD1 for D (5 bases). Trimming stripped 4 bases from V and 4 bases from J, with 7 bases between. The CDR3 has 13 amino acids. The germline gives CDR1 KGHDR, CDR2 SFDVKD. The CDR3: CATSDRTGNTIYF. CDR3 nucleotide sequence: TGTGCCACCAGTGACCGGACAGGAAACACCATATATTTT.

The chain recombines TRBV12-3 or TRBV12-4 with TRBJ1-2; D ambiguous. V lost 1 base, J lost 6 bases, and 9 bases lay in between. The CDR3 covers 13 residues. The CDR3 here is CASSLGTWDGYTF. The DNA of the CDR3 is TGTGCCAGCAGTTTAGGGACGTGGGATGGCTACACCTTC.